Presented here are 18 T cell receptor beta chains from one specimen sequenced in a study of graft-versus-host responses after intestinal transplantation. Their antigen targets remain unknown. Clones were sequenced by immunoSEQ multiplex PCR, and TCRdb holds only the in-frame ones, with some missing. The data hold 130,000 or so clones, with around 90% observed a single time. Material: unstimulated CD4+ T cells sorted from spleen or lymph node cells, obtained before intestinal transplant. The receptors originated from a human donor who received an intestinal transplant.

V is TRBV29-1 and J is TRBJ2-1; TRBD2 matches 7 bases. This CDR3 contains 14 residues. The germline gives CDR1 SQVTM, CDR2 ANQGSEA. The ends lost 2 bases at V and 9 bases at J; junction bases unmatched: 10. CDR3 coding DNA: TGCAGCGTTGAAAGGCGACTAGCTTCGGTTGAGCAGTTCTTC. It encodes CSVERRLASVEQFF.

This clone was observed a handful of times. This rearrangement joins TRBV11-3 to TRBJ2-1; D is uncertain. The germline gives CDR1 SGHNT, CDR2 YENEEA. This CDR3 has 13 residues. V was pared by 0 bases and J by 5 bases, with 5 bases between. The CDR3 is CASSLDGDNEQFF. The CDR3 nucleotides read TGTGCCAGCAGCTTAGACGGAGACAATGAGCAGTTCTTC.

This clone has only one observation. This chain connects TRBV6-4 to TRBJ2-1, with 12 bases aligning to TRBD1. V was clipped by 2 bases and J by 8 bases; unmatched bases: 7. The CDR3 sequence is 16 residues long. Per the germline V gene, CDR1 is MRHNA and CDR2 is SNTAGT. The CDR3 here is CASSDLRDRGRHEQFF. The CDR3 coding sequence is TGTGCCAGCAGTGACCTCCGGGACAGGGGGCGCCATGAGCAGTTCTTC.

The chain joins TRBV7-9 to TRBJ1-1, with D uncertain. Germline V gives CDR1 SEHNR, CDR2 FQNEAQ (reference sequence). V dropped 2 bases and J dropped 3 bases, with 10 bases sitting between them. The CDR3 totals 14 residues. Written as DNA, the CDR3 is TGTGCCAGCAGCTTACCAATGTGGGACACTGAAGCTTTCTTT. It is translated as CASSLPMWDTEAFF.

CDR3 sequence (DNA): TGTGCCAGCAGTTTTTTCCGCGGTAGCTCCTACAATGAGCAGTTCTTC. As protein: CASSFFRGSSYNEQFF. The chain has TRBV28 and TRBJ2-1; D is undetermined. Between the trimmed V and J ends, which lost 3 bases and 0 bases, there was a span of 12 bases. Per germline, CDR1 MDHEN and CDR2 SYDVKM. The CDR3 is made up of 16 amino acids. The full variable domain, completed using reference TRBV28 and TRBJ2-1, is DVKVTQSSRYLVKRTGEKVFLECVQDMDHENMFWYRQDPGLGLRLIYFSYDVKMKEKGDIPEGYSVSREKKERFSLILESASTNQTSMYLCASSFFRGSSYNEQFFGPGTRLTVL.

The V and J genes are TRBV25-1 and TRBJ1-3, with unresolved D. V was clipped by 1 base and J by 8 bases, with 6 bases between them. This CDR3 has 12 amino acids. In germline, CDR1 is MGHDK, CDR2 SYGVNS. CDR3 protein: CASSESLDTIYF. The CDR3 coding sequence is TGTGCCAGCAGTGAATCTCTCGACACCATATATTTT.

V usage is TRBV21-1 and J usage is TRBJ1-4; TRBD1, the table's D call, lacks a check against the DNA. TRBV21-1 is a listed pseudogene. The CDR3 runs 18 residues. For the CDR3, the DNA is TGTGCCAGCAGCAAAGGAGGGGCCGAGGGGGAACATAATGAAAAACTGTTTTTT. It yields the protein CASSKGGAEGEHNEKLFF.

This clone showed up just a few times. The CDR3 DNA is TGTGCCATCAGTGAGTCGAACGACCTATCTGGAAACACCATATATTTT. Protein product: CAISESNDLSGNTIYF. This chain uses TRBV10-3 with TRBJ1-3; D ambiguous. Germline loops: CDR1 ENHRY, CDR2 SYGVKD. Deletions cut 0 bases from V and 1 base from J, with 10 bases between. The CDR3 sequence is 16 residues long.

V is TRBV7-2 and J is TRBJ2-1; 11 bases match TRBD2. The V gene end was trimmed by 2 bases and the J gene end by 3 bases; junction bases not matched to a gene: 9. Germline V CDR1 and CDR2: SGHTA, FQGNSA. CDR3 length: 18 residues. CDR3 sequence (DNA): TGTGCCAGCAGCTTAATAGCGGGAGGGTCATTAGGCTACAATGAGCAGTTCTTC. Amino acid sequence: CASSLIAGGSLGYNEQFF.

The chain employs TRBV18 and TRBJ1-4, with 7 bases aligning to TRBD1. V was pared by 5 bases and J by 7 bases, with 1 base of the junction left unmatched. Germline CDR1 is KGHSH and CDR2 is LQKENI. CDR3 length: 12 residues. CDR3 coding DNA: TGTGCCAGCTCAGGGACAGCTGAAAAACTGTTTTTT. It yields the protein CASSGTAEKLFF.

This chain connects TRBV2 to TRBJ1-4; the match to TRBD1 covers 11 bases. Germline trimming cut 4 bases from V and 8 bases from J; bases unmatched to any gene: 6. CDR1 and CDR2 from the germline V gene are SNHLY and FYNNEI. This CDR3 has 15 residues. CDR3 region: CASSGLGTGGEKLFF. The DNA for the CDR3 is TGTGCCAGCAGTGGTTTGGGGACAGGGGGGGAAAAACTGTTTTTT.

The V gene is TRBV4-1, the J gene TRBJ1-3; D may be TRBD1 (5 bases). CDR1 and CDR2 from the germline V gene are MGHRA and YSYEKL. With 0 bases removed from V and 1 base from J, the gap between germline ends came to 16 bases. This CDR3 comprises 18 residues. CDR3 sequence: CASSQDSRGAASGNTIYF. The CDR3 DNA sequence: TGCGCCAGCAGCCAAGATTCGAGGGGCGCAGCTTCTGGAAACACCATATATTTT.

CDR3 nucleotide sequence: TGTGCCAGCAGTGTAGAAGGGACAGAGGCCCAGCATTTT. Protein: CASSVEGTEAQHF. V is TRBV28 and J is TRBJ1-5; 7 nucleotides agree with TRBD1. The germline gives CDR1 MDHEN, CDR2 SYDVKM. The junction had 9 bases not matched to a gene; V was cut back by 5 bases and J by 11 bases. The CDR3 has 13 amino acids.

This CDR3 reads CASSLRGPSTDTQYF. Written as DNA, the CDR3 is TGTGCCAGCAGCCTTAGAGGCCCTAGCACAGATACGCAGTATTTT. The chain is built from TRBV7-3 and TRBJ2-3; the D is unclear. V was pared by 5 bases and J by 0 bases, with 12 bases between. Germline V gene lookup returns CDR1 SGHTA and CDR2 FQGTGA. This CDR3 spans 15 amino acids. Supplemented by reference TRBV7-3 and TRBJ2-3, the full variable domain reads GAGVSQTPSNKVTEKGKYVELRCDPISGHTALYWYRQSLGQGPEFLIYFQGTGAADDSGLPNDRFFAVRPEGSVSTLKIQRTERGDSAVYLCASSLRGPSTDTQYFGPGTRLTVL.

The table lists this clone with a count of one. J is TRBJ1-5 and V is TRBV19, with 10 bases identical to TRBD1. V trimming: 5 bases; J trimming: 5 bases; junction bases outside the gene matches: 6. Germline V gene lookup returns CDR1 LNHDA and CDR2 SQIVND (reference sequence). The CDR3 totals 15 residues. The CDR3 is CASSPRTGGDQPQHF. The CDR3 DNA follows: TGTGCCAGTAGTCCCCGGACAGGGGGGGATCAGCCCCAGCATTTT.

Only one count was recorded for this clone. This chain uses TRBV19 with TRBJ2-1; D might be TRBD1 or TRBD2, each matching 5 bases. The CDR3 runs to 15 residues. Trimming shortened V by 3 bases and J by 4 bases, and 13 bases separated the two germline ends. Germline V gives CDR1 LNHDA, CDR2 SQIVND (reference sequence). The CDR3 nucleotides read TGTGCCAGTAGTATGGCCGGGACGTCGTACAATGAGCAGTTCTTC. Translating it yields CASSMAGTSYNEQFF.

The chain links TRBV18 to TRBJ1-5; D gene unclear. Germline V gene sequence: CDR1 KGHSH, CDR2 LQKENI. Trimming left V 0 bases short and J 6 bases short, with 12 bases between. The CDR3 consists of 15 residues. Here the CDR3 DNA reads TGTGCCAGCTCACCACCGAGGGCAAATCGTCAGCCCCAGCATTTT. Translation gives CASSPPRANRQPQHF.

This clone was recorded once. The sample has other DNA sequences that encode this CDR3 too. The chain is built from TRBV19 and TRBJ2-4, with D maybe TRBD2 (6 bases). The CDR3 spans 15 residues. Trimming shortened V by 1 base and J by 0 bases, and 7 bases separated the two germline ends. Germline CDR1 and CDR2: LNHDA and SQIVND (reference sequence). CDR3 sequence reads: CASSIGTTAKNIQYF. The CDR3 DNA is TGTGCCAGTAGTATAGGGACTACAGCCAAAAACATTCAGTACTTC.